One and the same sample provided the 27 T cell receptor beta chains below, sequenced in a study of blood T cell repertoires in COVID-19 (dated by TCRdb to the early 2020s). Libraries came from the immunoSEQ multiplex PCR assay. The clones in this table, taken by TCRdb from immuneACCESS, are in-frame only. Not every clone is retained; where verified, under half of the shortfall comes from an unresolved V gene, and the cause of the rest is unknown. This sample is represented by over 300,000 clones; over 75% of them were singletons. The ten largest account for over 2% of the sample. The sample was PBMCs or T cells enriched from blood (not recorded which). The receptor set was obtained from a man younger than 40 who had recovered from COVID-19.

V usage is TRBV5-4 and J usage is TRBJ2-3; 12 bases align to TRBD2. The V gene end was trimmed by 5 bases and the J gene end by 5 bases; junction bases not matched to a gene: 9. The CDR3 runs to 16 residues. Per the germline V gene, CDR1 is SGHNT and CDR2 is YYREEE (reference sequence). Written as DNA, the CDR3 is TGTGCCAGCAGTCCAACTAGCGGGGGGAGCGGAGATACGCAGTATTTT. This sequence encodes CASSPTSGGSGDTQYF.

This clone was seen at least ten times. The chain couples TRBV7-9 to TRBJ1-2, with TRBD1 matching 8 bases. Per germline, CDR1 SEHNR and CDR2 FQNEAQ (reference sequence). Trimming cost V 5 bases and J 4 bases; bases outside gene matches: 6. The CDR3 has 14 residues. The CDR3 DNA is TGTGCCAGCAGCCCGGGACAGGCGATCTATGGCTACACCTTC. Translating it yields CASSPGQAIYGYTF.

This chain joins TRBV5-8 and TRBJ2-3; 7 bases are a match to TRBD2. The junction had 3 bases not matched to a gene; V was cut back by 1 base and J by 1 base. The CDR3 contains 15 residues. Germline assignment: CDR1 SGHTS and CDR2 YDEGEE. The CDR3 DNA follows: TGTGCCAGCAGCTTGCCAGCGGGACGCACAGATACGCAGTATTTT. Translation: CASSLPAGRTDTQYF.

This chain links TRBV6-5 with TRBJ1-1; unclear D gene. Germline values: CDR1 MNHEY, CDR2 SVGAGI. Trimming took 2 bases from V and 0 from J, leaving 7 bases between them. This CDR3 spans 14 amino acids. CDR3 sequence reads: CASSYSQMNTEAFF. CDR3 in DNA: TGTGCCAGCAGTTACAGCCAAATGAACACTGAAGCTTTCTTT.

V gene TRBV27 combines with J gene TRBJ2-1; the match to TRBD1 covers 11 bases. The germline V gene has CDR1 MNHEY and CDR2 SMNVEV (reference sequence). V trimming: 5 bases; J trimming: 8 bases; junction bases outside the gene matches: 8. The length of the CDR3 is 15 residues. This chain's CDR3 is CASSPGQGARYEQFF. CDR3 nucleotide sequence: TGTGCCAGCAGTCCCGGACAGGGGGCGAGGTATGAGCAGTTCTTC.

The chain is built from TRBV29-1 and TRBJ1-4; 7 bases match TRBD1. In germline, CDR1 is SQVTM, CDR2 ANQGSEA. V shed 2 bases and J 7 bases; nucleotides not matched to a gene: 7. This CDR3 has 14 residues. CDR3 DNA: TGCAGCGTTGAACAAAAGGGGGCCTCTGAAAAACTGTTTTTT. Translation: CSVEQKGASEKLFF.

The rearrangement links TRBV2 to TRBJ1-1; D perhaps matches TRBD1 (6 bases). Germline lookup yields CDR1 SNHLY and CDR2 FYNNEI. Trimming removed 7 bases at V and 6 bases at J, with 9 bases between. This CDR3 contains 11 residues. Written as DNA, the CDR3 is TGTGCCAGCAATTGGGGGCCTGAAGCTTTCTTT. Translation: CASNWGPEAFF.

V usage is TRBV7-8 and J usage is TRBJ1-1; D remains ambiguous. CDR3 length: 14 amino acids. Trimming removed 0 bases at V and 5 bases at J, with 10 bases between. Germline CDR1 SGHVS, CDR2 FQNEAQ. CDR3 sequence reads: CASSLAFSGTEAFF. For the CDR3, the DNA is TGTGCCAGCAGCTTAGCGTTCTCGGGAACTGAAGCTTTCTTT. The full variable domain, completed using reference TRBV7-8 and TRBJ1-1, is GAGVSQSPRYKVAKRGQDVALRCDPISGHVSLFWYQQALGQGPEFLTYFQNEAQLDKSGLPSDRFFAERPEGSVSTLKIQRTQQEDSAVYLCASSLAFSGTEAFFGQGTRLTVV.

The chain combines TRBV7-9 with TRBJ1-1, with 7 nucleotides matching TRBD1. CDR1 SEHNR and CDR2 FQNEAQ come from the germline V gene (reference sequence). Trimming took 1 base from V and 6 from J; bases not matched to a gene: 2. The CDR3 runs to 13 residues. DNA for the CDR3: TGTGCCAGCAGCTTAGAGGGGGCCGCTGAAGCTTTCTTT. Amino acids: CASSLEGAAEAFF.

The rearrangement uses TRBV4-2 and TRBJ2-1; possible D gene TRBD2, 7 bases. Germline V gene data show CDR1 as LGHNA and CDR2 as YNFKEQ. The CDR3 contains 12 residues. V was trimmed by 6 bases and J by 9 bases, leaving 12 bases between them. CDR3 nucleotides: TGTGCCAGCAGAGGGGGGGGCAGTGAGCAGTTCTTC. Protein: CASRGGGSEQFF.

The chain links TRBV7-8 to TRBJ2-7, with TRBD1 matching 8 bases. The V gene's germline CDR1 is SGHVS and CDR2 FQNEAQ. The CDR3 loop spans 15 amino acids. Trimming removed 1 base from V and 1 base from J; junction bases left unmatched: 3. The CDR3 DNA follows: TGTGCCAGCAGCTTAGTGGGACAGGCTTCCTACGAGCAGTACTTC. Translation gives CASSLVGQASYEQYF.

This clone was counted a few times. The J gene is TRBJ2-3, the V gene TRBV6-4; tentatively, D is TRBD1 (6 bases). Deletions cut 6 bases from V and 1 base from J, with 14 bases between. This CDR3 is 15 amino acids long. Germline V gene sequence: CDR1 MRHNA, CDR2 SNTAGT. The CDR3 here is CASSAGVGGTDTQYF. The CDR3 nucleotides read TGTGCCAGCAGCGCAGGGGTGGGAGGCACAGATACGCAGTATTTT.

The chain links TRBV5-1 to TRBJ2-2; possibly TRBD2 for D (6 bases). This CDR3 spans 17 amino acids. Trimming removed 0 bases from V and 5 bases from J, with 17 bases in between. In germline, CDR1 is SGHRS, CDR2 YFSETQ. For the CDR3, the DNA is TGCGCCAGCAGCTTGGAGGCGCCGGGGGTGAGAACCGGGGAGCTGTTTTTT. Translating gives CASSLEAPGVRTGELFF.

V usage is TRBV3-1 (or the pseudogene TRBV3-2) and J usage is TRBJ1-5; D remains unclear. V shed 3 bases and J shed 6 bases, with 6 bases lying between them. Per the germline V gene, CDR1 is LGHDT and CDR2 is YNNKEL (reference sequence). The CDR3 extends over 12 amino acids. The DNA for the CDR3 is TGTGCCAGCAGCCAGGGCCCTCAGCCCCAGCATTTT. This sequence encodes CASSQGPQPQHF.

With regard to this clone: The sample carries other DNA sequences with the same CDR3. The V call is TRBV4-3, the J call TRBJ1-4; TRBD1 matches at 10 bases. The V gene end was trimmed by 1 base and the J gene end by 5 bases; junction bases not matched to a gene: 4. The germline CDR1 and CDR2 sequences are LGHNA and YSLEER. CDR3 size: 16 residues. For the CDR3, the DNA is TGCGCCAGCAGCCAAGGGCCGGGACAGGGGAATGAAAAACTGTTTTTT. Residues: CASSQGPGQGNEKLFF.

The chain links TRBV30 to TRBJ1-1; D is ambiguous. The CDR3 consists of 11 residues. Germline V gene lookup returns CDR1 GTSNPN and CDR2 SVGIG (reference sequence). Trimming stripped 0 bases from V and 8 bases from J, with 7 bases between. Here the CDR3 DNA reads TGTGCCTGGAGTGTACAATTGGAAGCTTTCTTT. Translating gives CAWSVQLEAFF.

This clone showed up just once. This chain's CDR3 is CASHRTGDDEKLFF. The CDR3 nucleotides are TGTGCCAGCCATCGGACAGGGGATGATGAAAAACTGTTTTTT. The V and J genes are TRBV2 and TRBJ1-4, with TRBD1 matching 9 bases. Germline V gene data show CDR1 as SNHLY and CDR2 as FYNNEI. The CDR3 totals 14 residues. V lost 8 bases, J lost 6 bases, and 7 bases stayed unmatched.

The chain has TRBV5-4 and TRBJ2-5, with TRBD1 matching over 7 bases. Trimming cost V 4 bases and J 5 bases; bases outside gene matches: 11. Germline lookup yields CDR1 SGHNT and CDR2 YYREEE (reference sequence). CDR3 length: 15 residues. CDR3 protein: CASSARTGDVETQYF. The DNA for the CDR3 is TGTGCCAGCAGCGCCAGGACAGGAGACGTGGAGACCCAGTACTTC.

The chain uses TRBV13 and TRBJ2-7; 12 bases map to TRBD2. The CDR3 is made up of 14 amino acids. In germline, CDR1 is PRHDT, CDR2 FYEKMQ (reference sequence). J lost 7 bases, V lost 4 bases, and 5 bases had no gene match. In DNA, the CDR3 is TGTGCCAGCAGCTCCCGGACTAGCGGGGTTGAGCAGTACTTC. This encodes CASSSRTSGVEQYF.

CDR3 DNA sequence: TGTGCCATCAGTGAGGCACGGTGGAATTCACCCCTCCACTTT. Protein sequence: CAISEARWNSPLHF. V usage is TRBV10-3 and J usage is TRBJ1-6; no definite D call. The CDR3 covers 14 residues. Trimming cost V 2 bases and J 7 bases, with 9 bases left between them. Per the germline V gene, CDR1 is ENHRY and CDR2 is SYGVKD.

The CDR3 DNA reads as TGCAGCGTTGAAGATCTTTTGGACAGGGGGGGAAACACTGAAGCTTTCTTT. Translated, it gives CSVEDLLDRGGNTEAFF. The gene calls are TRBV29-1 and TRBJ1-1; 10 bases align to TRBD1. The CDR3 is made up of 17 amino acids. From germline, CDR1 is SQVTM and CDR2 ANQGSEA. V shed 0 bases, J shed 2 bases, and the junction held 9 bases outside the gene matches.

The rearrangement links TRBV7-9 to TRBJ1-2, with D possibly matching TRBD1 (6 bases). Trimming pared 5 bases from V and 6 bases from J, leaving 10 bases between. The germline V gene encodes CDR1 SEHNR and CDR2 FQNEAQ (reference sequence). CDR3 size: 12 residues. Here the CDR3 DNA reads TGTGCCAGCAGCCAAGGGGGAAATGGCTACACCTTC. Translated: CASSQGGNGYTF. Full variable domain (missing parts from reference TRBV7-9 and TRBJ1-2): DTGVSQNPRHKITKRGQNVTFRCDPISEHNRLYWYRQTLGQGPEFLTYFQNEAQLEKSRLLSDRFSAERPKGSFSTLEIQRTEQGDSAMYLCASSQGGNGYTFGSGTRLTVV.

This clone was seen only a few times. The CDR3 protein is CASSAPQGASGELFF. Here the CDR3 DNA reads TGTGCCAGCAGCGCCCCGCAGGGGGCTTCCGGGGAGCTGTTTTTT. The rearrangement joins TRBV9 to TRBJ2-2; 8 nucleotides match TRBD1. The V segment lost 3 bases and the J segment 6 bases; nucleotides outside the gene matches: 7. CDR1 is SGDLS, CDR2 YYNGEE, per germline. CDR3 length: 15 amino acids.

The chain has TRBV29-1 and TRBJ1-2, with D uncertain. CDR1 SQVTM and CDR2 ANQGSEA come from the germline V gene. The CDR3 runs to 15 residues. Trimming removed 5 bases from V and 2 bases from J, with 18 bases in between. CDR3 amino acids: CSVFAGETTNYGYTF. The CDR3, as DNA: TGCAGCGTTTTTGCGGGAGAAACCACCAACTATGGCTACACCTTC. Variable domain in full (rest from reference TRBV29-1 and TRBJ1-2): SAVISQKPSRDICQRGTSLTIQCQVDSQVTMMFWYRQQPGQSLTLIATANQGSEATYESGFVIDKFPISRPNLTFSTLTVSNMSPEDSSIYLCSVFAGETTNYGYTFGSGTRLTVV.

The chain carries TRBV7-8 and TRBJ1-2, with 8 bases lining up with TRBD1. This CDR3 contains 15 residues. Germline V gene data show CDR1 as SGHVS and CDR2 as FQNEAQ. V gave up 4 bases and J gave up 5 bases; unmatched junction bases: 9. CDR3 in DNA: TGTGCCAGCAGCTCAGGGACAGGTGGACTTTATGGCTACACCTTC. This encodes CASSSGTGGLYGYTF.

The rearrangement links TRBV15 to TRBJ1-4; D ambiguous. The germline V gene encodes CDR1 LNHNV and CDR2 YYDKDF (reference sequence). The V gene lost 1 base and the J gene lost 0 bases, with 9 bases spanning the gap. This CDR3 contains 16 residues. The CDR3 coding sequence is TGTGCCACCAGCAGAGGCTTAGTTGCAACTAATGAAAAACTGTTTTTT. Its protein is CATSRGLVATNEKLFF. Full variable domain (outside the CDR3, taken from reference TRBV15 and TRBJ1-4): DAMVIQNPRYQVTQFGKPVTLSCSQTLNHNVMYWYQQKSSQAPKLLFHYYDKDFNNEADTPDNFQSRRPNTSFCFLDIRSPGLGDTAMYLCATSRGLVATNEKLFFGSGTQLSVL.

The CDR3 DNA sequence: TGTGCCAGCAGCTTAGCCCGAGACGCACTAGCCTGGGAGACCCAGTACTTC. Translated, it gives CASSLARDALAWETQYF. The rearrangement joins TRBV7-8 to TRBJ2-5; perhaps TRBD2 as D (6 bases). V lost 0 bases to trimming and J lost 5 bases, with 19 bases between them. Germline V gene lookup returns CDR1 SGHVS and CDR2 FQNEAQ. The CDR3 is 17 amino acids.